The sequence of this TCR beta chain was determined in a study of cytomegalovirus exposure and HLA in healthy donors. Comments on this clone: Antigen specificity is unknown.

Study-wide points: Accounts indicate the classifier identified cytomegalovirus status with strong specificity and sensitivity.

Only in-frame clones appear in the TCRdb table, and some are missing; sequencing was by immunoSEQ multiplex PCR. Among roughly 250,000 clones, around 85% were seen once, and the ten largest hold 1% to 1.5%. Germline trimming cut 6 bases from V and 1 base from J; bases unmatched to any gene: 5. This CDR3 has 14 residues. CDR1 and CDR2 (germline): MNHNS, SASEGT. The sequenced sample was PBMCs. The sequence derives from a woman aged 25 to 39 in good health and CMV-seropositive. V is TRBV6-1 and J is TRBJ1-1; 7 nucleotides match TRBD1. The CDR3 sequence is CASRTGVANTEAFF. Here the CDR3 DNA reads TGTGCCAGCAGAACAGGGGTTGCGAACACTGAAGCTTTCTTT.